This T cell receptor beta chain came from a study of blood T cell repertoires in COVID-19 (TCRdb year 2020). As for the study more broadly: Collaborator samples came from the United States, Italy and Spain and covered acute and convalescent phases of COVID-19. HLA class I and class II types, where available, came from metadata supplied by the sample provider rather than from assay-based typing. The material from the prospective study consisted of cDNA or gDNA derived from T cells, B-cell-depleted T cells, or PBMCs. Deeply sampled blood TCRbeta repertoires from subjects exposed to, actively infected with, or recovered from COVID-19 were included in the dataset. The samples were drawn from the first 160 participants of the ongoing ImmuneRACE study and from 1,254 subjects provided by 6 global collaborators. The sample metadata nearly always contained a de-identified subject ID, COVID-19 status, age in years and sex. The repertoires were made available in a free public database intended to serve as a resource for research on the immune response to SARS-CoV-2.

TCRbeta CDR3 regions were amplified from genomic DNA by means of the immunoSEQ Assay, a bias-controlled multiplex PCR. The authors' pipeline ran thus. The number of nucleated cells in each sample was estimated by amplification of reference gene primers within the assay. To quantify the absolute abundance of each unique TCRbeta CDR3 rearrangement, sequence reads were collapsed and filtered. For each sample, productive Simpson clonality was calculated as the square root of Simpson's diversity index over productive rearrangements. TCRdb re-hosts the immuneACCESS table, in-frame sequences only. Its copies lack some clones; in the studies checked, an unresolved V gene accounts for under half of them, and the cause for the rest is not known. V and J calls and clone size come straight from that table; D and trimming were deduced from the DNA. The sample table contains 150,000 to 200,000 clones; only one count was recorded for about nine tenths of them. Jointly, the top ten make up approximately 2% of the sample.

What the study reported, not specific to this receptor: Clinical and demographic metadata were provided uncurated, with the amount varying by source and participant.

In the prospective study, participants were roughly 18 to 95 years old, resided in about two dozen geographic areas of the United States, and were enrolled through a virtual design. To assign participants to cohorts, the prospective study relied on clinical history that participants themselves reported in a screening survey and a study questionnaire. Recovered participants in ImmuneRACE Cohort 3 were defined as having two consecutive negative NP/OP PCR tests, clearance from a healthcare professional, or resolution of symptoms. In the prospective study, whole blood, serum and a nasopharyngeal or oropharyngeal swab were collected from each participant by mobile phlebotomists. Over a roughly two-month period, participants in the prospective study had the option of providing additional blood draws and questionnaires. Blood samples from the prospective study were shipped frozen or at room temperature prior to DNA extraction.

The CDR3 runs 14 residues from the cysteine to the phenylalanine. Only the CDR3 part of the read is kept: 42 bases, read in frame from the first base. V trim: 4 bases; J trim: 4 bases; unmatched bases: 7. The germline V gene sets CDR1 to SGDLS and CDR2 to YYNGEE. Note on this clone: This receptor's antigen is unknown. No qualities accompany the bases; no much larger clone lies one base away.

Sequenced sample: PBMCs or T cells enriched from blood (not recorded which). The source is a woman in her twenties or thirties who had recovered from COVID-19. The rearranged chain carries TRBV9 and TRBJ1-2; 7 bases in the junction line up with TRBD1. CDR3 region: CASSTQGVRYGYTF. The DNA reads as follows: TGTGCCAGCAGCACTCAGGGGGTTCGCTATGGCTACACCTTC.